The TCR beta chain described here comes from a study of T-cell memory formation after mild COVID-19. This clonotype showed up just a few times. TCRdb re-called the 5' RACE reads through MiXCR, storing one row per CDR3 protein. The table lists roughly 300,000 distinct CDR3 sequences, 7% to 10% of them singletons. The length of the CDR3 is 13 residues. V lost 3 bases and J 7 bases, leaving 15 bases between the germline ends. Germline CDR1 reads DFQATT; CDR2 reads SNEGSKA (reference sequence). The source of this sequence is a young man who had mild COVID-19 (a few samples of this study predate the infection). Cell type and time point are not known. This chain connects TRBV20-1 to TRBJ1-2; D call uncertain. The sample consisted of PBMCs or a T cell subset sorted from them (not recorded which). CDR3 sequence (DNA): TGCAGTGCTAGCTCTTACTCACCCACTGGCTACACCTTC. Its translation is CSASSYSPTGYTF.